These 29 T cell receptor beta chains came from one sample sequenced in a study of early T cells in non-severe SARS-CoV-2 infection. TCRdb fed the 5' RACE reads into MiXCR, producing one record per CDR3 protein. The table includes about 64,000 distinct CDR3 sequences, around 12% detected once. Sequenced material: whole blood, taken at baseline. These receptors came from an adult who was a healthcare worker with PCR-confirmed SARS-CoV-2 infection or an uninfected control (not recorded which).

At least ten counts were recorded for this clonotype. The rearrangement uses TRBV5-1 and TRBJ1-1; D remains unclear. The CDR3 is 13 residues long. Germline assignment: CDR1 SGHRS and CDR2 YFSETQ. V gave up 7 bases and J gave up 4 bases, with 14 bases separating them. CDR3 in amino acids: CASPGDEGTEAFF. The CDR3 region has the DNA TGCGCCAGCCCCGGGGATGAAGGCACTGAAGCTTTCTTT.

This clonotype has just one count. The chain is built from TRBV10-3 and TRBJ1-1; TRBD1 agrees at 8 bases. V lost 10 bases to trimming and J lost 0 bases; unmatched junction nucleotides: 7. This CDR3 has 14 residues. Germline values: CDR1 ENHRY, CDR2 SYGVKD. The CDR3 loop reads CATGTGNLNTEAFF. The CDR3 nucleotides are TGTGCCACAGGGACAGGAAACCTGAACACTGAAGCTTTCTTT.

In its sample, this clonotype was seen a few times. J is TRBJ1-1 and V is TRBV12-3 or TRBV12-4; 9 nucleotides match TRBD1. The length of the CDR3 is 14 residues. Trimming cost V 5 bases and J 4 bases; bases outside gene matches: 5. The CDR3: CASSLQGASTEAFF. CDR3 in DNA: TGTGCCAGCAGTCTACAGGGGGCCAGCACTGAAGCTTTCTTT.

V is TRBV28 and J is TRBJ2-7, with TRBD1 matching over 9 bases. The CDR3 sequence is 14 residues long. Trimming took 5 bases from V and 6 from J; bases not matched to a gene: 8. From germline, CDR1 is MDHEN and CDR2 SYDVKM. CDR3 coding DNA: TGTGCCAGCAGTCACGGGACAGGGATTAGCGAGCAGTACTTC. Translated, it gives CASSHGTGISEQYF. Based on the CDR3 plus reference TRBV28 and TRBJ2-7, the full variable domain is DVKVTQSSRYLVKRTGEKVFLECVQDMDHENMFWYRQDPGLGLRLIYFSYDVKMKEKGDIPEGYSVSREKKERFSLILESASTNQTSMYLCASSHGTGISEQYFGPGTRLTVT.

This clonotype has at least ten counts. The genes are TRBV12-3 or TRBV12-4 and TRBJ2-3, with D tentatively TRBD2 (6 bases). Trimming took 6 bases from V and 2 from J, leaving 12 bases between them. The CDR3 contains 14 residues. The CDR3 region is CASSHGGFTDTQYF. The CDR3, as DNA: TGTGCCAGCAGCCACGGGGGATTCACAGATACGCAGTATTTT.

V gene TRBV7-2 combines with J gene TRBJ2-5, with D perhaps TRBD1 or TRBD2 (5 bases each). CDR1 SGHTA and CDR2 FQGNSA come from the germline V gene. The CDR3 runs to 14 residues. The V gene lost 0 bases and the J gene lost 5 bases, with 10 bases spanning the gap. CDR3 residues: CASSLARGRETQYF. CDR3 in DNA: TGTGCCAGCAGCTTAGCGAGGGGCCGCGAGACCCAGTACTTC.

This clonotype was picked up a small number of times. The J gene is TRBJ2-1, the V gene TRBV11-2; D perhaps matches TRBD2 (5 bases). This CDR3 is built from 13 residues. The V end lost 5 bases, the J end lost 9 bases, and 14 bases lay between the germline ends. Germline V gives CDR1 SGHAT, CDR2 FQNNGV. The CDR3, as DNA: TGTGCCAGCAGCCATCCAAGTCGGGGTGAGCAGTTCTTC. Encoded protein: CASSHPSRGEQFF. The variable domain in full, completed from reference TRBV11-2 and TRBJ2-1, reads EAGVAQSPRYKIIEKRQSVAFWCNPISGHATLYWYQQILGQGPKLLIQFQNNGVVDDSQLPKDRFSAERLKGVDSTLKIQPAKLEDSAVYLCASSHPSRGEQFFGPGTRLTVL.

CDR3 in DNA: TGCAGTGTTGGGAGGGGTAGCTCCTACGAGCAGTACTTC. It specifies CSVGRGSSYEQYF. V is TRBV20-1 and J is TRBJ2-7; 7 nucleotides agree with TRBD2. The CDR3 length is 13 residues. CDR1 is DFQATT and CDR2 is SNEGSKA in the germline V gene (reference sequence). V dropped 7 bases and J dropped 0; count of bases not matched to a gene: 6.

This clonotype has more than one count but fewer than ten. The rearrangement joins TRBV20-1 to TRBJ2-1; D call uncertain. The CDR3 sequence is 13 residues long. Germline CDR1 DFQATT, CDR2 SNEGSKA (reference sequence). Trimming left V 1 base short and J 4 bases short, with 8 bases between. DNA of the CDR3: TGCAGTGCTAGAGTAGCAGAATACAATGAGCAGTTCTTC. Translation: CSARVAEYNEQFF.

The chain combines TRBV2 with TRBJ2-7, with a possible D match to TRBD2 (6 bases). V lost 8 bases and J 5 bases, leaving 19 bases between the germline ends. This CDR3 spans 14 amino acids. Germline values: CDR1 SNHLY, CDR2 FYNNEI. The CDR3 region is CASQGTPASHEQYF. CDR3 DNA: TGTGCCAGCCAAGGGACTCCAGCCAGCCACGAGCAGTACTTC.

This clonotype has ten or more counts. The chain employs TRBV12-5 and TRBJ2-1; TRBD2 matches 11 bases. This CDR3 is built from 16 residues. Germline CDR1 LGHNT, CDR2 FRNRAP. With 0 bases clipped from V and 7 bases from J, the junction kept 5 bases outside the gene matches. In nucleotides, the CDR3 is TGTGCTAGTGGTTTGGTACTTAGCGGGAGGGCGAATGAGCAGTTCTTC. Translation: CASGLVLSGRANEQFF.

On this clonotype itself: A read error may explain this, as a much larger clone is one base away. The chain carries TRBV30 and TRBJ2-7; 7 bases map to TRBD2. CDR3 size: 11 residues. Germline CDR1 is GTSNPN and CDR2 is SVGIG (reference sequence). In DNA form, the CDR3 reads TGTACCTGGAGTTGGGAGGGCGAGCAGTACTTC. Its translation: CTWSWEGEQYF.

This clonotype was recorded many times. The J gene is TRBJ2-7, the V gene TRBV7-9; no clear D gene. With 5 bases removed from V and 5 bases from J, the gap between germline ends came to 13 bases. The length of the CDR3 is 13 residues. Germline V gives CDR1 SEHNR, CDR2 FQNEAQ (reference sequence). The CDR3 here is CASSPDPTHEQYF. CDR3 DNA: TGTGCCAGCAGCCCGGACCCGACGCACGAGCAGTACTTC.

The chain is built from TRBV18 and TRBJ2-5, with D possibly matching TRBD1 (6 bases). CDR1 and CDR2 (germline): KGHSH, LQKENI. V dropped 4 bases and J dropped 3 bases, with 12 bases sitting between them. The CDR3 extends over 14 amino acids. The CDR3 bases are TGTGCCAGCTCACTGGGACACCAAGAAGAGACCCAGTACTTC. This gives the protein CASSLGHQEETQYF.

This sequence joins TRBV19 and TRBJ1-2; TRBD1 matches 7 bases. The CDR3 contains 15 residues. V was clipped by 3 bases and J by 0 bases; unmatched bases: 4. The germline V gene has CDR1 LNHDA and CDR2 SQIVND (reference sequence). The CDR3 reads CASSIGGQANYGYTF. The CDR3 DNA reads TGTGCCAGTAGTATTGGCGGACAGGCTAACTATGGCTACACCTTC.

The chain has TRBV7-9 and TRBJ2-7; D is possibly TRBD1 (5 bases). This CDR3 is 15 amino acids long. Trimming left V 5 bases short and J 0 bases short, with 14 bases between. CDR1 and CDR2 (germline): SEHNR, FQNEAQ (reference sequence). The CDR3 DNA is TGTGCCAGCAGCCCAGGGCAGGCCAGCTCCTACGAGCAGTACTTC. Protein product: CASSPGQASSYEQYF.

This clonotype was observed a few times. This chain links TRBV14 with TRBJ2-7; tentatively, D is TRBD1 or TRBD2 (5 bases each). Per the germline V gene, CDR1 is SGHDN and CDR2 is FVKESK. The CDR3 runs 13 residues. The germline V and J ends were trimmed by 4 bases and 3 bases, with 10 bases remaining between them. The CDR3 reads CASSRGPFYEQYF. CDR3 DNA: TGTGCCAGCAGCCGGGGACCGTTCTACGAGCAGTACTTC.

Concerning this clonotype itself: Mismatch with germline at one junction end may stem from a read error. CDR3 protein: CASSARRQGGTQYF. Written as DNA, the CDR3 is TGTGCCAGCAGTGCCCGAAGACAGGGGGGTACGCAATATTTT. V gene TRBV6-1 combines with J gene TRBJ2-3; 9 bases are a match to TRBD1. The CDR3 consists of 14 residues. CDR1 is MNHNS and CDR2 is SASEGT in the germline V gene.

This clonotype was found a few times. The rearrangement joins TRBV4-1 to TRBJ1-1, with 7 bases aligning to TRBD1. CDR3 length: 16 residues. The germline gives CDR1 MGHRA, CDR2 YSYEKL. The V and J ends lost 2 bases and 9 bases, in that order; junction bases with no gene match: 15. CDR3 region: CASSQRRRDREEKAFF. The CDR3 nucleotides are TGCGCCAGCAGCCAAAGACGCCGCGACAGGGAAGAAAAAGCTTTCTTT.

The chain couples TRBV7-8 to TRBJ1-5; no clear D. Germline V gene data show CDR1 as SGHVS and CDR2 as FQNEAQ. The CDR3 has 16 residues. The V end lost 1 base, the J end lost 1 base, and 11 bases lay between the germline ends. The DNA for the CDR3 is TGTGCCAGCAGCTTAGTTCCGGGGATGAGCAATCAGCCCCAGCATTTT. It codes for CASSLVPGMSNQPQHF.

The chain joins TRBV18 to TRBJ2-1; the match to TRBD2 covers 7 bases. V dropped 6 bases and J dropped 13; count of bases not matched to a gene: 9. CDR1 and CDR2 from the germline V gene are KGHSH and LQKENI. The CDR3 consists of 12 residues. CDR3 coding DNA: TGTGCCAGCTCTCCCCGGCGGGAGTTACAGTTCTTC. Translation gives CASSPRRELQFF.

The chain employs TRBV6-2 or TRBV6-3 and TRBJ1-5; TRBD1 matches 8 bases. The CDR3 runs 14 residues. The ends lost 7 bases at V and 2 bases at J; junction bases unmatched: 4. From germline, CDR1 is MNHEY and CDR2 SVGEGT. The CDR3 reads CASTQQGGNQPQHF. Written as DNA, the CDR3 is TGTGCCAGCACCCAACAGGGGGGCAATCAGCCCCAGCATTTT.

This clonotype has at least ten counts. The V gene is TRBV11-2, the J gene TRBJ2-1, with D tentatively TRBD1 or TRBD2 (5 bases each). The CDR3 totals 13 residues. Trimming left V 5 bases short and J 7 bases short, with 12 bases between. Germline loops: CDR1 SGHAT, CDR2 FQNNGV. The CDR3 reads CASSPVWGNEQFF. Written as DNA, the CDR3 is TGTGCCAGCAGCCCCGTATGGGGGAATGAGCAGTTCTTC.

There are a few counts of this clonotype. CDR3 sequence (DNA): TGTGCCAGCAGCTTCAGGGGGAACGAGCAGTACTTC. Amino acids: CASSFRGNEQYF. The chain has TRBV11-2 and TRBJ2-7, with TRBD1 matching over 7 bases. This CDR3 region has 12 residues. The germline V gene has CDR1 SGHAT and CDR2 FQNNGV. The V gene end was trimmed by 3 bases and the J gene end by 5 bases; junction bases not matched to a gene: 1. Drawing the rest from reference TRBV11-2 and TRBJ2-7, the complete variable domain is EAGVAQSPRYKIIEKRQSVAFWCNPISGHATLYWYQQILGQGPKLLIQFQNNGVVDDSQLPKDRFSAERLKGVDSTLKIQPAKLEDSAVYLCASSFRGNEQYFGPGTRLTVT.

The chain recombines TRBV7-9 with TRBJ2-7; no clear D gene. The CDR3 totals 14 residues. Looked up from germline, CDR1 is SEHNR and CDR2 is FQNEAQ (reference sequence). Trimming stripped 5 bases from V and 3 bases from J, with 14 bases between. The CDR3 here is CASSQTIGYYEQYF. CDR3 DNA: TGTGCCAGCAGCCAAACGATCGGTTACTACGAGCAGTACTTC.

J is TRBJ2-6 and V is TRBV20-1; the D gene is possibly TRBD1 (5 bases). CDR1 DFQATT and CDR2 SNEGSKA come from the germline V gene (reference sequence). CDR3 length: 17 residues. V lost 3 bases, J lost 2 bases, and 17 bases lay in between. The CDR3 spells CSASLPAGRPGANVLTF. DNA of the CDR3: TGCAGTGCTAGCCTCCCGGCAGGGCGGCCTGGGGCCAACGTCCTGACTTTC.

This clonotype was counted only a few times. This chain links TRBV28 with TRBJ2-7; 7 bases fit TRBD1. The length of the CDR3 is 14 residues. CDR1 and CDR2 (germline): MDHEN, SYDVKM. Trimming removed 4 bases from V and 4 bases from J; junction bases left unmatched: 7. Here the CDR3 DNA reads TGTGCCAGCAGTTCCACAGGGGTGGGGTACGAGCAGTACTTC. This translates into CASSSTGVGYEQYF.

The chain has TRBV20-1 and TRBJ1-1; D is uncertain. V gave up 0 bases and J gave up 3 bases, with 8 bases separating them. The germline V gene encodes CDR1 DFQATT and CDR2 SNEGSKA (reference sequence). CDR3 length: 13 amino acids. The CDR3 loop is CSAREDTYTEAFF. The CDR3 DNA sequence: TGCAGTGCTAGAGAAGATACGTACACTGAAGCTTTCTTT.

The chain has TRBV3-1 and TRBJ1-1; D is undetermined. The V and J ends lost 7 bases and 6 bases respectively, with 9 bases between them. This CDR3 region has 11 residues. In germline, CDR1 is LGHDT, CDR2 YNNKEL (reference sequence). The chain's CDR3 is CASTRAAEAFF. In DNA, the CDR3 is TGTGCCAGCACTCGAGCAGCTGAAGCTTTCTTT.